This passage covers 17 T cell receptor beta chains from one sample sequenced in a study of cytomegalovirus exposure and HLA in healthy donors. Primers included in the PCR were 60 Vbeta and 13 Jbeta primers. Repertoires were generated with immunoSEQ multiplex PCR, while TCRdb's copy carries only in-frame clones and drops some. Of roughly 170,000 clones in the sample, 75% to 90% were seen once. The sequenced sample was PBMCs. These receptors came from a man aged 50 to 60 in good health and CMV-seronegative.

The J gene is TRBJ2-2, the V gene TRBV9, with D hard to call. The V gene's germline CDR1 is SGDLS and CDR2 YYNGEE. Trimming cost V 0 bases and J 3 bases, with 6 bases left between them. This CDR3 has 14 amino acids. CDR3 residues: CASSVGLYTGELFF. CDR3 nucleotides: TGTGCCAGCAGCGTAGGACTTTACACCGGGGAGCTGTTTTTT.

The V call is TRBV19, the J call TRBJ1-2; 9 bases match TRBD1. After removal of 4 bases from V and 4 bases from J, the junction contained 13 bases not matched to a gene. This CDR3 is built from 17 residues. Germline-derived CDR1 and CDR2 are LNHDA and SQIVND (reference sequence). CDR3 in amino acids: CASSTSFMRQGGYGYTF. As DNA, the CDR3 is TGTGCCAGTAGTACCTCTTTCATGCGACAGGGGGGCTATGGCTACACCTTC.

This rearrangement joins TRBV11-3 to TRBJ2-6; the D gene is possibly TRBD2 (6 bases). CDR1 SGHNT and CDR2 YENEEA come from the germline V gene. V dropped 3 bases and J dropped 0 bases, with 6 bases sitting between them. CDR3 length: 15 amino acids. The CDR3 DNA is TGTGCCAGCAGCTTCGGGAGCTCTGGGGCCAACGTCCTGACTTTC. Encoded protein: CASSFGSSGANVLTF.

The chain uses TRBV13 and TRBJ1-1, with D perhaps TRBD1 (6 bases). This CDR3 is built from 14 residues. CDR1 PRHDT and CDR2 FYEKMQ come from the germline V gene (reference sequence). Trimming left V 5 bases short and J 11 bases short, with 21 bases between. DNA for the CDR3: TGTGCCAGCAGCCACGAGGGGCGCAGAGGGGGTGCTTTCTTT. This translates into CASSHEGRRGGAFF. The entire variable domain, with the rest obtained from reference TRBV13 and TRBJ1-1, is as follows: AAGVIQSPRHLIKEKRETATLKCYPIPRHDTVYWYQQGPGQDPQFLISFYEKMQSDKGSIPDRFSAQQFSDYHSELNMSSLELGDSALYFCASSHEGRRGGAFFGQGTRLTVV.

To note about this clone: The same CDR3 is also encoded by other DNA sequences in this sample. This chain joins TRBV21-1 and TRBJ1-1. TRBV21-1 is a known pseudogene. The CDR3 has 21 amino acids. The CDR3 DNA reads TGTGCCAGCAGCAAAGATTGGTGTCGGCAGGACTACCCATTCATGAACACTGAAGCCTTCTTT. Amino acid sequence: CASSKDWCRQDYPFMNTEAFF.

The sample holds one count of this clone. Written as DNA, the CDR3 is TGTGCCAGCAGTTACGTGAGGGGGACCAGCTACGAGCAGTACTTC. This codes for CASSYVRGTSYEQYF. The V and J genes are TRBV6-6 and TRBJ2-7, with D tentatively TRBD1 (6 bases). V was pared by 2 bases and J by 3 bases, with 14 bases between. This CDR3 region has 15 residues. Germline loops: CDR1 MNHNY, CDR2 SVGAGI (reference sequence).

V is TRBV2 and J is TRBJ1-5; D gene unclear. Trimming removed 2 bases at V and 0 bases at J, with 8 bases between. Germline lookup yields CDR1 SNHLY and CDR2 FYNNEI. This CDR3 comprises 15 residues. CDR3 nucleotide sequence: TGTGCCAGCAGTGAAAGGCGGTTTAGCAATCAGCCCCAGCATTTT. Encoded protein: CASSERRFSNQPQHF.

The chain combines TRBV30 with TRBJ2-5, with 7 bases aligning to TRBD1. The junction had 10 bases not matched to a gene; V was cut back by 2 bases and J by 7 bases. Per germline, CDR1 GTSNPN and CDR2 SVGIG (reference sequence). The CDR3 has 14 residues. This CDR3 reads CAWSPPRGSWTQYF. CDR3 sequence (DNA): TGTGCCTGGAGTCCACCCAGGGGGAGCTGGACCCAGTACTTC.

The rearrangement links TRBV19 to TRBJ1-1; 8 nucleotides match TRBD1. The CDR3 loop spans 15 amino acids. CDR1 LNHDA and CDR2 SQIVND come from the germline V gene (reference sequence). Trimming cost V 5 bases and J 4 bases; bases outside gene matches: 9. Written as DNA, the CDR3 is TGTGCCAGTAGTCGGTCACATACAGGGGGCACTGAAGCTTTCTTT. Translation: CASSRSHTGGTEAFF.

V gene TRBV6-6 combines with J gene TRBJ2-3; D perhaps matches TRBD1 (7 bases). Germline CDR1 is MNHNY and CDR2 is SVGAGI (reference sequence). The CDR3 has 15 amino acids. The V gene lost 6 bases and the J gene lost 3 bases, with 16 bases spanning the gap. In nucleotides, the CDR3 is TGTGCCAGCAGCACCCGGGGGACAGTTACAGATACGCAGTATTTT. Protein: CASSTRGTVTDTQYF.

CDR3 in amino acids: CAWAPLGLFLGRSGNTIYF. Here the CDR3 DNA reads TGTGCCTGGGCCCCCCTGGGACTTTTTCTGGGCCGATCTGGAAACACCATATATTTT. The gene calls are TRBV30 and TRBJ1-3, with TRBD1 as a possible D gene (5 bases). The CDR3 runs 19 residues. Trimming shortened V by 5 bases and J by 1 base, and 27 bases separated the two germline ends. Germline assignment: CDR1 GTSNPN and CDR2 SVGIG (reference sequence).

In DNA, the CDR3 is TGTGCCAGCAGCCAAGTAACAGGGGCCTACACCTTC. This translates into CASSQVTGAYTF. V usage is TRBV14 and J usage is TRBJ1-2; 7 bases align to TRBD1. V lost 1 base, J lost 10 bases, and 3 bases stayed unmatched. Germline CDR1 SGHDN, CDR2 FVKESK. The CDR3 covers 12 residues.

The genes are TRBV10-3 and TRBJ1-4, with 8 bases aligning to TRBD1. CDR3 size: 15 residues. Germline CDR1 ENHRY, CDR2 SYGVKD. Losses at the gene ends were 3 bases for V and 2 bases for J; bases not matched to a gene: 2. The CDR3 nucleotides read TGTGCCATCAGTGAAAGGACAGGGACTAATGAAAAACTGTTTTTT. This encodes CAISERTGTNEKLFF.

The chain has TRBV28 and TRBJ2-7, with TRBD2 matching over 7 bases. The CDR3 spans 14 residues. J was trimmed by 6 bases and V by 7 bases; bases with no gene match: 12. The germline CDR1 and CDR2 sequences are MDHEN and SYDVKM. CDR3 in amino acids: CASIRGGSVSEQYF. Here the CDR3 DNA reads TGTGCCAGCATCCGAGGCGGGAGTGTCTCCGAGCAGTACTTC.

This clone is a singleton in its sample. V gene TRBV6-5 combines with J gene TRBJ2-5; 9 bases are a match to TRBD1. The J call is uncertain, as TRBJ2-7 better fits the DNA end. CDR3 length: 13 amino acids. Germline V gene sequence: CDR1 MNHEY, CDR2 SVGAGI. The CDR3 DNA reads as TGTGCCAGCCGGACAGGGGTTCCCTCCGAGCAGTACTTC. This sequence encodes CASRTGVPSEQYF.

This clone was observed a single time. The chain combines TRBV7-9 with TRBJ2-7, with TRBD2 as a possible D gene (5 bases). Germline lookup yields CDR1 SEHNR and CDR2 FQNEAQ (reference sequence). Deletions cut 5 bases from V and 2 bases from J, with 19 bases between. The CDR3 runs 16 residues. In DNA, the CDR3 is TGTGCCAGCAGCCCCTTCGGGATGGGTGATACCTACGAGCAGTACTTC. As protein: CASSPFGMGDTYEQYF.

This chain connects TRBV11-1 to TRBJ2-5, with D tentatively TRBD2 (5 bases). The germline V and J ends were trimmed by 3 bases and 3 bases, with 11 bases remaining between them. This CDR3 comprises 14 residues. The V gene's germline CDR1 is SGHAT and CDR2 FQDESV (reference sequence). In DNA, the CDR3 is TGTGCCAGCAGCTTCTCGGGAAACGAAGAGACCCAGTACTTC. Translating it yields CASSFSGNEETQYF.